This T cell receptor (beta chain) was found in a study of CD8 T cells in Susac syndrome. RNA was extracted with the RNeasy kit, and a quantity of roughly 0.5 to 1 ug was reverse transcribed using random hexamers. The amplification used immunoSEQ multiplex PCR on TCR beta CDR3; it spanned 54 Vbeta and 13 Jbeta. TCRdb re-derived calls from the immunoSEQ multiplex PCR reads in MiXCR, one entry per CDR3 protein. The sample lists under 200,000 distinct CDR3 sequences, roughly 95% occurring once. CDR1 and CDR2 from the germline V gene are SGHDN and FVKESK. There are 16 residues in the CDR3. V was trimmed by 4 bases and J by 2 bases, leaving 17 bases between them. CD8+ and CD4+ T cells circulating in blood were sequenced for TCR beta.

The chain combines TRBV14 with TRBJ2-5; D may be TRBD2 (5 bases). The clonotype comes from a human donor with multiple sclerosis. Specimen: CD8+ T cells from PBMCs. The chain's CDR3 is CASSLRAPGIQETQYF. CDR3 DNA: TGTGCCAGCAGCCTGCGAGCCCCCGGGATTCAAGAGACCCAGTACTTC.